This TCR beta chain was profiled in a study of cytomegalovirus exposure and HLA in healthy donors. PCR used 60 Vbeta primers and 13 Jbeta primers. Produced via immunoSEQ multiplex PCR; TCRdb's table is partial and in-frame only. The table shows hundreds of thousands of clones, with over 75% occurring only once. Sequenced sample: PBMCs. This clonotype originated in a boy aged 5 to 17 in good health and CMV-seronegative.

The CDR3 is CASSRPSRGANVLTF. The CDR3 DNA reads as TGTGCCAGCAGCCGGCCGTCTAGGGGGGCCAACGTCCTGACTTTC. The chain recombines TRBV14 with TRBJ2-6; D is unclear. Germline lookup yields CDR1 SGHDN and CDR2 FVKESK. This CDR3 region has 15 residues. V lost 4 bases to trimming and J lost 4 bases, with 11 bases between them.